A selection of T cell receptor beta chains follows, all from one sample in a study of T cell repertoires in cytomegalovirus infection. TCRdb redid the calling of the reads with MiXCR, one entry per CDR3 protein. Of about 300,000 distinct CDR3 sequences listed, 25% are singletons. The material sequenced was PBMCs. The receptor set was obtained from a human donor in good health (CMV status not recorded). Some clones in this sample may be carry-over from other donors' samples. The CDR3 runs from the conserved cysteine through the conserved F or W. Each record gives: CDR3 length, J gene, D gene, clone size, V gene, CDR3 DNA, CDR3 protein. The D gene is left open where the match is weak. A clone size is listed for some rows: how often the clone was seen (once, few, many), or a class if it is expanded.

15 | TRBJ2-3 | NA | many | TRBV7-2 | TGTGCCAGCAGTACCGCTAGCCTCAGCACAGATACGCAGTATTTT | CASSTASLSTDTQYF
13 | TRBJ2-7 | NA | few | TRBV7-9 | TGTGCCAGCAGCTTAAGCGAGGTCCTCGAGCAGTACTTC | CASSLSEVLEQYF
15 | TRBJ2-1 | NA | NA | TRBV7-2 | TGTGCCAGCAGCTTAGGAGGGACTCGCGTGAATGAGCAGTTCTTC | CASSLGGTRVNEQFF
15 | TRBJ2-7 | NA | many | TRBV7-9 | TGTGCCAGCAGCTATCGGTTAGGTGGGACCTACGAGCAGTACTTC | CASSYRLGGTYEQYF
15 | TRBJ1-1 | NA | many | TRBV28 | TGTGCCAGCAGTCCGTCAGGGGTATGGGGCACTGAAGCTTTCTTT | CASSPSGVWGTEAFF
15 | TRBJ2-7 | NA | few | TRBV7-2 | TGTGCCAGCACTCCCCCGGGGTGGGGCTCCGCGGAGCAGTACTTC | CASTPPGWGSAEQYF
15 | TRBJ2-6 | NA | NA | TRBV6-2/TRBV6-3 | TGTGCCAGCCAGGATTTGCCCTCTGGGGCCAACGTCCTGACTTTC | CASQDLPSGANVLTF
10 | TRBJ1-4 | NA | NA | TRBV25-1 | TGTGCCAGCGGTTACACAAAACTGTTTTTT | CASGYTKLFF
16 | TRBJ2-5 | NA | many | TRBV7-8 | TGTGCCAGCAGCTCGGGGGGAGGGGGCCTGCAAGAGACCCAGTACTTC | CASSSGGGGLQETQYF
13 | TRBJ2-7 | NA | few | TRBV7-3 | TGTGCCAGCAGCCCCCCAGGAGCCTACGAGCAGTACTTC | CASSPPGAYEQYF
13 | TRBJ2-5 | NA | NA | TRBV6-5 | TGTGCCAGCAGCCGCAGGGAGGCGGAGACCCAGTACTTC | CASSRREAETQYF
11 | TRBJ1-3 | NA | NA | TRBV7-3 | TGTGCCAGCAGCCCCCAGAACACCATATATTTT | CASSPQNTIYF
15 | TRBJ2-3 | TRBD2 | NA | TRBV28 | TGTGCCAGCAGTTCCGGACTAGCGGGCACAGATACGCAGTATTTT | CASSSGLAGTDTQYF
15 | TRBJ2-7 | TRBD2 | many | TRBV7-2 | TGTGCCAGCAGCTCATACCTAACTAGCGGCTACGAGCAGTACTTC | CASSSYLTSGYEQYF
15 | TRBJ2-3 | NA | few | TRBV19 | NA | CASTSVAGVTDTQYF
16 | TRBJ2-1 | NA | once | TRBV5-1 | TGCGCCAGCAGCTTGGTGTCGGCCTTCTCCTACAATGAGCAGTTCTTC | CASSLVSAFSYNEQFF
13 | TRBJ1-2 | TRBD1 | many | TRBV28 | TGTGCCGTCAAAACAGGGGGCGCGGTCGGCTACACCTTC | CAVKTGGAVGYTF
17 | TRBJ1-3 | TRBD1 | many | TRBV7-2 | TGTGCCAGCAGCCCTCTCGGGACAGGAGTCTCTGGAAACACCATATATTTT | CASSPLGTGVSGNTIYF
15 | TRBJ2-5 | TRBD2 | NA | TRBV24-1 | TGTGCCACCAGTGATCGGGCGGGGGAAGGTGAGACCCAGTACTTC | CATSDRAGEGETQYF
13 | TRBJ2-1 | NA | many | TRBV7-8 | TGTGCCAGCAGCCTCGGACCAGTCAATGAGCAGTTCTTC | CASSLGPVNEQFF
14 | TRBJ2-3 | NA | NA | TRBV5-6 | TGTGCCAGCAGCTTGCGGCAGACTCTAGATACGCAGTATTTT | CASSLRQTLDTQYF
13 | TRBJ1-1 | NA | many | TRBV7-2 | TGTGCCAGTGGGGGGAGGGCGAACACTGAAGCTTTCTTT | CASGGRANTEAFF
14 | TRBJ2-7 | NA | few | TRBV19 | TGTGCCAGTAGACAGGACTCAGCCCCTCCCGAGCAGTACTTC | CASRQDSAPPEQYF
17 | TRBJ2-7 | TRBD1 | NA | TRBV6-1 | TGTGCCAGCAGTGAAGGTTTCGGGGGCAGGGGGCTTTCCGAGCAGTACTTC | CASSEGFGGRGLSEQYF
16 | TRBJ2-3 | TRBD1 | NA | TRBV19 | TGTGCCACCCGGGACAGGGGCAGGTCGGGAACAGATACGCAGTATTTT | CATRDRGRSGTDTQYF
13 | TRBJ2-3 | NA | NA | TRBV29-1 | TGCAGCGTTGAACGGTCAGGCACAGATACGCAGTATTTT | CSVERSGTDTQYF
13 | TRBJ1-1 | NA | NA | TRBV7-6 | TGTGCCAGCAGCTTAAGACAGAGAGGTGAAGCTTTCTTT | CASSLRQRGEAFF
15 | TRBJ1-6 | NA | many | TRBV28 | TGTGCCAGCAGCCGTCCGCGCACCATGGGTTCACCCCTCCACTTT | CASSRPRTMGSPLHF
13 | TRBJ2-7 | NA | NA | TRBV20-1 | TGCAGTGCCGGGTCGGACGGAGCCTACGAGCAGTACTTC | CSAGSDGAYEQYF
14 | TRBJ2-7 | TRBD1 | NA | TRBV5-1 | TGCGCCAGCAGCGCAACAGGGGGCGTCTACGAACAGTACTTC | CASSATGGVYEQYF
14 | TRBJ1-3 | NA | many | TRBV7-2 | TGTGCCAGCAGCCTAAGAATTTCTGGAAACACCATATATTTT | CASSLRISGNTIYF
15 | TRBJ2-5 | NA | few | TRBV10-3 | TGTGCCATCAGTGAGTCGAGGCGGGACGGAGAGACCCAGTACTTC | CAISESRRDGETQYF
18 | TRBJ2-2 | NA | NA | TRBV6-8 | TGTGCCAGCAGTTTTTTTACAACTAGACTCGAGAACACCGGGGAGCTGTTTTTT | CASSFFTTRLENTGELFF
12 | TRBJ2-1 | NA | many | TRBV11-2 | TGTGCCAGCAGCTCCGAAAGGAGTGAGCAGTTCTTC | CASSSERSEQFF
15 | TRBJ2-5 | NA | few | TRBV19 | TGTGCCAGTAGCTGGAGGTTCCGGACTCAAGAGACCCAGTACTTC | CASSWRFRTQETQYF
16 | TRBJ2-1 | NA | many | TRBV15 | TGTGCCACCAGCCTCGAATGGGGGAGTGTCTACAATGAGCAGTTCTTC | CATSLEWGSVYNEQFF
14 | TRBJ2-3 | TRBD2 | many | TRBV6-5 | TGTGCCAGCAGTTACTCGGCGGGAGCAGATACGCAGTATTTT | CASSYSAGADTQYF
15 | TRBJ1-1 | NA | many | TRBV28 | TGTGCCAGCAGCAGGTCAGGGGCCCTTGGGACTGAAGCTTTCTTT | CASSRSGALGTEAFF
15 | TRBJ2-4 | NA | NA | TRBV28 | TGTGCCAGCAGTGGGGCTTACGGGGGCGGGAACATTCAGTACTTC | CASSGAYGGGNIQYF
13 | TRBJ1-1 | NA | NA | TRBV2 | TGTGCCAGCATATTTGAGAGAGACACTGAAGCTTTCTTT | CASIFERDTEAFF
14 | TRBJ1-2 | NA | few | TRBV2 | TGTGCCAGCAGTGAGGGTGGTGCAGAAAGTGGCTACACCTTC | CASSEGGAESGYTF
12 | TRBJ2-3 | TRBD2 | many | TRBV7-9 | TGTGCCAGCAGCTCCGGACTAGTCGCGCAGTATTTT | CASSSGLVAQYF
17 | TRBJ2-2 | NA | many | TRBV6-2/TRBV6-3 | TGTGCCAGCACCCTCTTTCGGGGGGCGACTAACACCGGGGAGCTGTTTTTT | CASTLFRGATNTGELFF
12 | TRBJ2-7 | NA | NA | TRBV7-9 | TGTGCCAGCAGCTTAGAAACTCGCGAGCAGTACTTC | CASSLETREQYF
12 | TRBJ2-1 | NA | many | TRBV7-2 | TGTGCCAGCAGCTTAGACTTCAATGAGCAGTTCTTC | CASSLDFNEQFF
18 | TRBJ2-3 | NA | few | TRBV7-2 | TGTGCCAGCAGCTATTCACAACGGACATTTGGGAGCACAGATACGCAGTATTTT | CASSYSQRTFGSTDTQYF
16 | TRBJ2-2 | NA | many | TRBV7-2 | TGTGCCAGCAGCCCCGGGGGGCGGGGGCACACCGGGGAGCTGTTTTTT | CASSPGGRGHTGELFF
16 | TRBJ1-5 | NA | NA | TRBV5-1 | TGCGCCAGCAGCTTGATGGGGGGCGGGGGCAATCAGCCCCAGCATTTT | CASSLMGGGGNQPQHF
14 | TRBJ1-2 | TRBD1 | NA | TRBV2 | TGTGCCAGCAGTGAGAGACAGGGTGTGGATGGCTACACCTTC | CASSERQGVDGYTF
15 | TRBJ2-2 | NA | NA | TRBV4-3 | TGCGCCAGCAGCCAAGATCTGGCGAACACCGGGGAGCTGTTTTTT | CASSQDLANTGELFF
16 | TRBJ2-6 | NA | NA | TRBV5-1 | TGCGCCAGCAGGTCGGGGCTTACTACTGGGGCCAACGTCCTGACTTTC | CASRSGLTTGANVLTF
14 | TRBJ2-7 | NA | many | TRBV7-2 | TGTGCCAGCAGCCCCGACCCCCGCAGGGGCGAGCAGTACTTC | CASSPDPRRGEQYF
14 | TRBJ2-5 | TRBD2 | NA | TRBV20-1 | TGCAGTGCTGTAGCGGGGGGGCCACAAGAGACCCAGTACTTC | CSAVAGGPQETQYF
15 | TRBJ1-5 | TRBD1 | few | TRBV19 | TGTGCCAGTACCTTCGACAGGGGCGGCAATCAGCCCCAGCATTTT | CASTFDRGGNQPQHF
13 | TRBJ2-7 | TRBD2 | few | TRBV10-3 | TGTGCCATCAGGACTAGCGGGTACTACGAGCAGTACTTC | CAIRTSGYYEQYF
14 | TRBJ2-1 | NA | few | TRBV7-9 | TGTGCCAGCAGCACCAGTACAGGGTCCAATGAGCAGTTCTTC | CASSTSTGSNEQFF